This TCR beta chain comes out of a study of blood T cell repertoires in COVID-19. V dropped 7 bases and J dropped 9; count of bases not matched to a gene: 7. The germline CDR1 and CDR2 sequences are KGHDR and SFDVKD. This CDR3 is built from 13 residues. Per the authors' pipeline: Researchers report that nucleated cell counts were estimated from reference gene primer amplification. Only in-frame clones appear in the TCRdb table, and some are missing; sequencing was by immunoSEQ multiplex PCR. That table is the source of V, J and clone size, and D and trimming were worked out from the DNA. The data contain approximately 94,000 clones, almost 80% of them singletons.

The TCR was taken from a woman aged 70-85 years with acute or convalescent COVID-19. Sample: peripheral blood. This chain connects TRBV24-1 to TRBJ2-1, with 8 nucleotides matching TRBD2. CDR3 in amino acids: CATRAAGAGEQFF. CDR3 nucleotide sequence: TGTGCCACCAGGGCAGCGGGGGCCGGTGAGCAGTTCTTC.